The next 14 T cell receptor beta chains were all read from a single sample in a study of blood T cell repertoires in COVID-19. Measured with immunoSEQ multiplex PCR; TCRdb has only the in-frame clones, and not every one. The sample consists of some 250,000 clones, roughly 93% of them appearing once. The sample taken for sequencing was PBMCs or T cells enriched from blood (not recorded which). The receptors stem from a woman in her forties with acute COVID-19.

The V gene is TRBV10-3, the J gene TRBJ1-1, with TRBD1 as a possible D gene (5 bases). The germline gives CDR1 ENHRY, CDR2 SYGVKD. This CDR3 is built from 14 residues. Trimming removed 2 bases from V and 2 bases from J, with 9 bases in between. CDR3 bases: TGTGCCATCAGTGAGACAGGCCCCAACACTGAAGCTTTCTTT. Translating gives CAISETGPNTEAFF.

The genes are TRBV5-1 and TRBJ2-2, with D maybe TRBD2 (6 bases). Germline loops: CDR1 SGHRS, CDR2 YFSETQ. The CDR3 runs 16 residues. The ends were cut back, 2 bases at V and 5 bases at J, with 16 bases in the middle. CDR3 loop: CASSLGGASGTGELFF. CDR3 bases: TGCGCCAGCAGCTTAGGCGGGGCCTCGGGGACCGGGGAGCTGTTTTTT.

There are a few counts of this clone. This chain connects TRBV6-6 to TRBJ2-1; 11 bases fit TRBD2. Losses at the gene ends were 5 bases for V and 5 bases for J; bases not matched to a gene: 5. CDR1 is MNHNY, CDR2 SVGAGI, per germline (reference sequence). The CDR3 consists of 15 residues. CDR3: CASSPGTSGNNEQFF. The DNA for the CDR3 is TGTGCCAGCAGTCCCGGGACTAGCGGTAACAATGAGCAGTTCTTC.

This clone was picked up one time. The chain uses TRBV5-5 and TRBJ2-5, with TRBD1 as a possible D gene (5 bases). From germline, CDR1 is SGHKS and CDR2 YYEKEE (reference sequence). The CDR3 consists of 14 residues. V was pared by 2 bases and J by 1 base, with 9 bases between. CDR3 residues: CASSFSGFQETQYF. For the CDR3, the DNA is TGTGCCAGCAGCTTTTCAGGGTTCCAAGAGACCCAGTACTTC.

This clone has only one observation. This rearrangement joins TRBV19 to TRBJ1-5; 8 nucleotides align to TRBD1. CDR3 size: 14 residues. The J segment lost 1 base and the V segment lost 8 bases, leaving 4 bases of the junction unmatched. Germline V gives CDR1 LNHDA, CDR2 SQIVND (reference sequence). The CDR3 DNA reads as TGTGCCAGTCGGACAGGGTGGAGCAATCAGCCCCAGCATTTT. Amino acids: CASRTGWSNQPQHF.

This chain links TRBV18 with TRBJ1-1; D is uncertain. There are 13 residues in the CDR3. Germline-derived CDR1 and CDR2 are KGHSH and LQKENI. Trimming left V 5 bases short and J 2 bases short, with 9 bases between. The CDR3 DNA reads TGTGCCAGCTCAACAGCAAGAAACACTGAAGCTTTCTTT. Protein: CASSTARNTEAFF.

The V call is TRBV3-1 (or the pseudogene TRBV3-2), the J call TRBJ2-2; D is possibly TRBD2 (6 bases). Trimming removed 5 bases at V and 5 bases at J, with 18 bases between. The CDR3 covers 16 residues. Germline CDR1 LGHDT, CDR2 YNNKEL (reference sequence). The CDR3 sequence is CASSFVGGDGTGELFF. In nucleotides, the CDR3 is TGTGCCAGCAGCTTCGTTGGAGGGGACGGGACCGGGGAGCTGTTTTTT.

The V call is TRBV19, the J call TRBJ1-3; 7 bases line up with TRBD1. The CDR3 consists of 13 residues. J lost 8 bases, V lost 6 bases, and 7 bases had no gene match. Germline V CDR1 and CDR2: LNHDA, SQIVND (reference sequence). CDR3 DNA: TGTGCCAGTAGCCCGGACAGGAGGGACACCATATATTTT. This codes for CASSPDRRDTIYF.

The chain is built from TRBV15 and TRBJ2-3; 11 nucleotides agree with TRBD2. The CDR3 extends over 18 amino acids. Germline V lookup: CDR1 LNHNV, CDR2 YYDKDF (reference sequence). V was clipped by 2 bases and J by 5 bases; unmatched bases: 12. The CDR3 sequence: CATSRLLTLGTSGDTQYF. In DNA form, the CDR3 reads TGTGCCACCAGCAGACTCTTAACCCTCGGGACTAGCGGAGATACGCAGTATTTT.

The rearrangement joins TRBV5-1 to TRBJ2-5; the match to TRBD2 covers 11 bases. V was pared by 0 bases and J by 1 base, with 5 bases of the junction left unmatched. Per the germline V gene, CDR1 is SGHRS and CDR2 is YFSETQ. The CDR3 consists of 17 residues. The CDR3 region is CASSLGLAGGPQETQYF. The CDR3, as DNA: TGCGCCAGCAGCTTGGGGCTAGCGGGGGGACCCCAAGAGACCCAGTACTTC.

The rearrangement joins TRBV19 to TRBJ2-7, with D possibly matching TRBD1 (5 bases). CDR3 length equals 14 residues. From germline, CDR1 is LNHDA and CDR2 SQIVND (reference sequence). Trimming stripped 4 bases from V and 3 bases from J, with 13 bases between. DNA of the CDR3: TGTGCCAGTAGTAAGGGCGTCAGGGACTACGAGCAGTACTTC. Its translation is CASSKGVRDYEQYF.

The rearrangement joins TRBV5-1 to TRBJ2-7; the D gene is possibly TRBD1 (6 bases). The CDR3 has 14 residues. From germline, CDR1 is SGHRS and CDR2 YFSETQ. V lost 4 bases and J 6 bases, leaving 17 bases between the germline ends. The CDR3 region is CASSNSAGVGEQYF. In DNA form, the CDR3 reads TGCGCCAGCAGCAATAGTGCAGGGGTTGGCGAGCAGTACTTC.

The CDR3 sequence: CASSPDRAKGQPQHF. The CDR3 DNA is TGTGCCAGCAGCCCAGACAGGGCGAAGGGTCAGCCCCAGCATTTT. This chain joins TRBV3-1 (or the pseudogene TRBV3-2) and TRBJ1-5, with 7 bases aligning to TRBD1. Germline V CDR1 and CDR2: LGHDT, YNNKEL (reference sequence). This CDR3 spans 15 amino acids. The V segment lost 4 bases and the J segment 6 bases; nucleotides outside the gene matches: 9.

The rearrangement joins TRBV11-2 to TRBJ2-1; 16 nucleotides align to TRBD2. Germline CDR1 and CDR2: SGHAT and FQNNGV. This CDR3 has 18 amino acids. V shed 5 bases, J shed 7 bases, and the junction held 11 bases outside the gene matches. CDR3 sequence reads: CASSLISGTSGRGNEQFF. The CDR3, as DNA: TGTGCCAGCAGCCTAATATCCGGGACTAGCGGGAGGGGAAATGAGCAGTTCTTC.